A single sample gave rise to the 11 T cell receptor beta chains below, sequenced in a study of blood T cell repertoires in COVID-19. Here immunoSEQ multiplex PCR was the method, and the copy in TCRdb shows in-frame clones only, minus some. The profile shows some 120,000 clones, about 80% of them singletons. The specimen was peripheral blood. These receptors were obtained from a human donor in a cohort sampled during active COVID-19.

CDR3 in amino acids: CASSVELQTQYF. For the CDR3, the DNA is TGTGCCAGCAGCGTAGAACTTCAGACCCAGTACTTC. The rearrangement joins TRBV9 to TRBJ2-5; D uncertain. The germline V gene encodes CDR1 SGDLS and CDR2 YYNGEE. This CDR3 has 12 residues. Between the trimmed V and J ends, which lost 0 bases and 6 bases, there was a span of 6 bases.

This clone was detected ten times or more. One end of the junction varies from germline; a read error may be responsible. The chain has TRBV5-1 and TRBJ2-1, with D tentatively TRBD1 (5 bases). The germline V gene encodes CDR1 SGHRS and CDR2 YFSETQ. This CDR3 has 14 amino acids. CDR3 in DNA: TGCGCCAGCACCTTGGATGGTGGACAAGGGGATAAGTTCTTC. It specifies CASTLDGGQGDKFF.

The V and J genes are TRBV7-9 and TRBJ2-5; a possible D gene is TRBD1 (6 bases). V was shortened by 4 bases and J by 4 bases, with 13 bases between the two germline ends. The germline V gene has CDR1 SEHNR and CDR2 FQNEAQ (reference sequence). CDR3 size: 14 residues. Here the CDR3 reads CASSSRQVLETQYF. The CDR3 DNA follows: TGTGCCAGCAGCTCGCGACAGGTTCTAGAGACCCAGTACTTC.

This sequence joins TRBV3-1 (or the pseudogene TRBV3-2) and TRBJ2-1, with 7 bases matching TRBD2. Germline CDR1 and CDR2: LGHDT and YNNKEL (reference sequence). After removal of 3 bases from V and 4 bases from J, the junction contained 3 bases not matched to a gene. The CDR3 is 14 amino acids. The CDR3: CASSQGGGYNEQFF. CDR3 DNA: TGTGCCAGCAGCCAGGGGGGGGGTTACAATGAGCAGTTCTTC.

This clone was seen a single time. One end of the junction is discordant with germline, which a read error may explain. The chain recombines TRBV28 with TRBJ2-3; D is perhaps TRBD2 (7 bases). CDR3 length: 11 residues. Germline V CDR1 and CDR2: MDHEN, SYDVKM. Here the CDR3 DNA reads TGTGCCAGCAGAAGTCTCTCGGGGGGACAATTT. Translation gives CASRSLSGGQF.

The rearrangement uses TRBV7-3 and TRBJ2-3; no reliable D call. Trimming shortened V by 3 bases and J by 0 bases, and 7 bases separated the two germline ends. The CDR3 is made up of 14 amino acids. Germline V gives CDR1 SGHTA, CDR2 FQGTGA. CDR3 protein: CASSLMASTDTQYF. CDR3 sequence (DNA): TGTGCCAGCAGCTTGATGGCTAGCACAGATACGCAGTATTTT.

CDR3 DNA sequence: TGTGCCAGCTCACCCCTCCTCACAGATACGCAGTATTTT. Translating it yields CASSPLLTDTQYF. The chain recombines TRBV18 with TRBJ2-3, with unresolved D. The V end was cut by 3 bases, the J end by 2 bases, with 6 bases between. The CDR3 length is 13 residues. From germline, CDR1 is KGHSH and CDR2 LQKENI.

The rearrangement uses TRBV4-3 and TRBJ2-1; TRBD1 is a possible D gene (6 bases). Trimming shortened V by 0 bases and J by 2 bases, and 17 bases separated the two germline ends. Germline-derived CDR1 and CDR2 are LGHNA and YSLEER. The CDR3 length is 18 residues. The CDR3 loop reads CASSQESPGTYTYNEQFF. In DNA, the CDR3 is TGCGCCAGCAGCCAAGAGTCCCCCGGGACATATACCTACAATGAGCAGTTCTTC.

J is TRBJ1-1 and V is TRBV6-2 or TRBV6-3, with D unclear. Trimming took off 2 bases at V and 7 bases at J, with 14 bases between the two ends. In germline, CDR1 is MNHEY, CDR2 SVGEGT. The CDR3 is 14 amino acids. In DNA form, the CDR3 reads TGTGCCAGCAGTTACGATGGCCTGATGGTTGAAGCTTTCTTT. It translates to CASSYDGLMVEAFF.

The rearrangement joins TRBV2 to TRBJ1-5; no firm D call. The CDR3 loop spans 14 amino acids. Germline-derived CDR1 and CDR2 are SNHLY and FYNNEI. Trimming took off 2 bases at V and 0 bases at J, with 5 bases between the two ends. CDR3 nucleotides: TGTGCCAGCAGTGAAAACTATAGCAATCAGCCCCAGCATTTT. This translates into CASSENYSNQPQHF.

A few counts support this clone. The chain uses TRBV5-6 and TRBJ1-3, with 9 bases matching TRBD1. This CDR3 is built from 14 residues. Looked up from germline, CDR1 is SGHDT and CDR2 is YYEEEE. Unmatched junction bases numbered 7, after V lost 5 bases and J lost 7 bases. The CDR3 sequence is CASRSQGAANTIYF. For the CDR3, the DNA is TGTGCCAGCAGATCACAGGGGGCGGCGAACACCATATATTTT.